The rows below give T cell receptor beta chains drawn from one sample of a study of blood T cell repertoires in COVID-19. Sequencing used immunoSEQ multiplex PCR; TCRdb keeps in-frame clones, though not all of them. The repertoire holds under 25,000 clones, with 70% to 90% as singletons. The sample taken for sequencing was peripheral blood. All receptors come from a human donor with active COVID-19. The donor label of this sample is uncertain. CDR3s include the opening cysteine and the closing phenylalanine or tryptophan. A D gene is named only where the DNA matches it firmly. A clone size is listed for some rows: how often the clone was seen (once, few, many), or a class if it is expanded.

clone_size j_call v_call d_call cdr3_nt cdr3_aa
NA TRBJ1-5 TRBV2 NA TGTGCCAGCAGTGAGGGGGGTCACCCCAATCAGCCCCAGCATTTT CASSEGGHPNQPQHF
NA TRBJ2-1 TRBV30 TRBD2 TGTGCCTGGAGTGCCCCAACTAGCGTTCAGTTCTTC CAWSAPTSVQFF
NA TRBJ1-5 TRBV20-1 NA TGCAGTGCTAGGAACAGGGAGCATTTT CSARNREHF
NA TRBJ1-4 TRBV11-3 NA TGTGCCAGCAGCTCAGGGGTCCACGAAAAACTGTTTTTT CASSSGVHEKLFF
NA TRBJ2-1 TRBV25-1 TRBD1 TGTGCCAGCAGTGGACTCACAGGGGGCGGCCATGAGCAGTTCTTC CASSGLTGGGHEQFF
NA TRBJ1-6 TRBV7-6 NA TGTGCCAGCAGCTTAGGGAGGACCTATAATTCACCCCTCCACTTT CASSLGRTYNSPLHF
NA TRBJ1-3 TRBV7-2 NA TGTGCCAGCAGTCTACAGGGAACTCTTTCTGGAAACACCATATATTTT CASSLQGTLSGNTIYF
NA TRBJ2-1 TRBV9 NA TGTGCCAGCAGCGTAGGTGGCACAGGGAATTTTGGTGAGCAGTTCTTC CASSVGGTGNFGEQFF
NA TRBJ2-7 TRBV5-4 NA TGTGCCAGCAGCTTGATGGCAGACGCGAGGGAGCAGTACTTC CASSLMADAREQYF
NA TRBJ2-3 TRBV7-3 TRBD1 TGTGCCAGCAGCGCGTTAGGGGGCCGGGCGGATACGCAGTATTTT CASSALGGRADTQYF
NA TRBJ2-1 TRBV27 NA TGTGCCAGCAGTTCGACTAGTTCCTTTGAGCAGTTCTTC CASSSTSSFEQFF
few TRBJ1-6 TRBV5-4 TRBD1 TGTGCCAGCAGCCCCGGGACAGGGGGCTCACCCCTCCACTTT CASSPGTGGSPLHF
NA TRBJ2-7 TRBV5-4 NA TGTGCCAGCAGCTTGCAGGGGAGTCTTGGGTACGGGCAGTACTTC CASSLQGSLGYGQYF
few TRBJ2-7 TRBV5-6 TRBD2 TGTGCCAGCGGCGGGGGAGCGTATTCCTACGAGCAGTACTTC CASGGGAYSYEQYF
NA TRBJ2-2 TRBV6-1 NA TGTGCCAGCAGTGACCTGACAGGGAACACCGGGGAGCTGTTTTTT CASSDLTGNTGELFF
NA TRBJ1-1 TRBV30 TRBD1 TGTGCCTGGAGGGAAAGGGGGCACACTGAAGCTTTCTTT CAWRERGHTEAFF
NA TRBJ1-2 TRBV11-2 TRBD1 TGTGCCAGCAGCTTAGAAAGACAGGGGGGTGGCTACACCTTC CASSLERQGGGYTF
NA TRBJ2-7 TRBV6-6 NA TGTGCCAGCTCAAGGGACTCCACCTCTCCTCCCGAGCAGTACTTC CASSRDSTSPPEQYF
NA TRBJ2-5 TRBV5-4 NA TGTGCCAGCAGCTTAGGGGTTTTGAAGACCCAGTACTTC CASSLGVLKTQYF
NA TRBJ2-6 TRBV28 NA TGTGCCAGCAGTTTAAGGAGGGTACCGGGGGCCAACGTCCTGACTTTC CASSLRRVPGANVLTF
NA TRBJ2-2 TRBV11-2 NA TGTGCCAGCAGCCTAGAGAACAGGGCGCGCTGGGCCGGGGAGCTGTTTTTT CASSLENRARWAGELFF
once TRBJ2-7 TRBV14 TRBD1 TGTGCCAGCAGCACATGGACAGGTCCTAGGGGCGAGCAGTACTTC CASSTWTGPRGEQYF
NA TRBJ2-7 TRBV6-1 NA TGTGCCAGCAGTGAACAGGGTGGGTACGAGCAGTACTTC CASSEQGGYEQYF
once TRBJ2-5 TRBV10-3 TRBD2 TGTGCCATCAGTGAGGAGGGAGGGAGATCGGGGGAGACCCAGTACTTC CAISEEGGRSGETQYF
NA TRBJ2-7 TRBV27 TRBD1 TGTGCCAGCAGCCCAGGGGGTGGCTACGAGCAGTACTTC CASSPGGGYEQYF
NA TRBJ1-5 TRBV2 TRBD1 TGTGCCAGCAGTGAGGGACAGCATCAGCCCCAGCATTTT CASSEGQHQPQHF
NA TRBJ1-6 TRBV7-2 NA TGTGCCAGCAGCTTAGAATTCAGGAAGGATTCACCCCTCCACTTT CASSLEFRKDSPLHF
NA TRBJ2-7 TRBV15 TRBD1 TGTGCCACCAGCTTAAACAGGGGGGTTGCCTACGAGCAGTACTTC CATSLNRGVAYEQYF
NA TRBJ2-1 TRBV7-8 TRBD2 TGTGCCAGCATAGCGGGAGGTCTGAATGAGCAGTTCTTC CASIAGGLNEQFF
NA TRBJ2-7 TRBV11-3 NA TGTGCCAGCAGCTTAGAGGGTGGACAGCCCCTCTACGAGCAGTACTTC CASSLEGGQPLYEQYF
NA TRBJ2-3 TRBV3-1/TRBV3-2 NA TGTGCCAGCAGCCAAGATATCCGGACACGCACAGATACGCAGTATTTT CASSQDIRTRTDTQYF
NA TRBJ2-7 TRBV7-6 TRBD2 TGTGCCAGCAGCGGGACTAGCGTTGGCGAGCAGTACTTC CASSGTSVGEQYF
NA TRBJ2-7 TRBV27 NA TGTGCCACCACCAGCGCCTACGAGCAGTACTTC CATTSAYEQYF
NA TRBJ2-5 TRBV30 TRBD1 TGTGCCTGTGAAGGGACAGGGAATCAAGAGACCCAGTACTTC CACEGTGNQETQYF
NA TRBJ2-1 TRBV30 NA TGTGCCTGGAGTGGACGCAGTAACGGGAACAATGAGCAGTTCTTC CAWSGRSNGNNEQFF
once TRBJ1-5 TRBV19 TRBD1 TGTGCCAGTAGAACAGGGGAAGGAACCAATCAGCCCCAGCATTTT CASRTGEGTNQPQHF
NA TRBJ1-4 TRBV5-6 TRBD1 TGTGCCAGCAGCTCCCCCGGGACAGGGACTGAAAAACTGTTTTTT CASSSPGTGTEKLFF
NA TRBJ2-7 TRBV6-6 TRBD2 TGTGCCAGCAGTACGGGACTACCGCAGCAGTACTTC CASSTGLPQQYF
once TRBJ2-7 TRBV6-5 TRBD1 TGTGCCAGCAGTTCCTCGCCCAGACAGGGGGCCTACGAGCAGTACTTC CASSSSPRQGAYEQYF
once TRBJ2-1 TRBV10-3 NA TGTGCCATCAGTGAGGCGGTCGAGCAGTTCTTC CAISEAVEQFF
NA TRBJ1-4 TRBV6-2/TRBV6-3 TRBD1 TGTGCCAGCAGTCAGAACGACAGGGATGAAAAACTGTTTTTT CASSQNDRDEKLFF
once TRBJ1-5 TRBV12-3/TRBV12-4 NA TGTGCCAGCGGCAAGTATAGCAATCAGCCCCAGCATTTT CASGKYSNQPQHF
NA TRBJ2-1 TRBV7-9 NA TGTGCCAGCAGCGGCCGGGGAGGGACAGGTGAGCAGTTCTTC CASSGRGGTGEQFF
NA TRBJ1-1 TRBV10-1 NA TGCGCCAGCAGTGAGTCGGGACAGAACACTGAAGCTTTCTTT CASSESGQNTEAFF
NA TRBJ1-2 TRBV7-2 TRBD1 TGTGCCAGCAGCTTAGCCCCAACAGGGGGCGGCAACTATGGCTACACCTTC CASSLAPTGGGNYGYTF
NA TRBJ2-1 TRBV14 NA TGTGCCAGCAGCCAAGATCCGATTGAGGATTTGAAGTGGGACAATGAGCAGTTCTTC CASSQDPIEDLKWDNEQFF
NA TRBJ2-7 TRBV11-2 NA TGTGCCAGCAGCTTAGAGACGGCGGTCAGCTCCTACGAGCAGTACTTC CASSLETAVSSYEQYF
NA TRBJ2-7 TRBV9 TRBD2 TGTGCCAGCAGCGTATGGGGTCTAGCGGGTTACGAGCAGTACTTC CASSVWGLAGYEQYF
NA TRBJ2-1 TRBV24-1 TRBD1 TGTGCCACCAGTGTTGGGAGTACAGGGGATGAGCAGTTCTTC CATSVGSTGDEQFF
once TRBJ2-5 TRBV9 NA TGTGCCAGCAGCGGCCGGGAGAATGTAGGAGAGACCCAGTACTTC CASSGRENVGETQYF
NA TRBJ1-2 TRBV18 TRBD1 TGTGCCAGCTCTCGGACCGGGACAGGCGCTTATGGCTACACCTTC CASSRTGTGAYGYTF
few TRBJ2-5 TRBV7-9 NA TGTGCCAGCAGCTTACTTGGACTTAACCAAGAGACCCAGTACTTC CASSLLGLNQETQYF